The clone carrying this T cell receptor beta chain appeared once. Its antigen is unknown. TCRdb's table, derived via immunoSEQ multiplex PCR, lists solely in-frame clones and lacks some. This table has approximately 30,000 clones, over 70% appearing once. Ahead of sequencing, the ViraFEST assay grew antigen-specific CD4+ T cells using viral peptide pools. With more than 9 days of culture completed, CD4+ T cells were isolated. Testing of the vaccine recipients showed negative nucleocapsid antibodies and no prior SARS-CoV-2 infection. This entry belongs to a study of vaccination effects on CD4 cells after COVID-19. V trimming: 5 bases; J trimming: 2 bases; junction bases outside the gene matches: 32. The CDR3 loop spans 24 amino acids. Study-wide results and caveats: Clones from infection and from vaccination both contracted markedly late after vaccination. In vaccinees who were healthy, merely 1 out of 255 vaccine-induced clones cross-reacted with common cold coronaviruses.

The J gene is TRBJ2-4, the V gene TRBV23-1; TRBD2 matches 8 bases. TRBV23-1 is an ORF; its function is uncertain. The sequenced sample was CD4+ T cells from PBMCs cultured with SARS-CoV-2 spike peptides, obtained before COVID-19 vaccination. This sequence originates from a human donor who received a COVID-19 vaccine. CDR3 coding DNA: TGCGCCAGCAGTACCCCGGGGACTAGGACGTTTTTTCTCTTAAAAGGGCCATCCAAAAACATTCAGTACTTC. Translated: CASSTPGTRTFFLLKGPSKNIQYF.